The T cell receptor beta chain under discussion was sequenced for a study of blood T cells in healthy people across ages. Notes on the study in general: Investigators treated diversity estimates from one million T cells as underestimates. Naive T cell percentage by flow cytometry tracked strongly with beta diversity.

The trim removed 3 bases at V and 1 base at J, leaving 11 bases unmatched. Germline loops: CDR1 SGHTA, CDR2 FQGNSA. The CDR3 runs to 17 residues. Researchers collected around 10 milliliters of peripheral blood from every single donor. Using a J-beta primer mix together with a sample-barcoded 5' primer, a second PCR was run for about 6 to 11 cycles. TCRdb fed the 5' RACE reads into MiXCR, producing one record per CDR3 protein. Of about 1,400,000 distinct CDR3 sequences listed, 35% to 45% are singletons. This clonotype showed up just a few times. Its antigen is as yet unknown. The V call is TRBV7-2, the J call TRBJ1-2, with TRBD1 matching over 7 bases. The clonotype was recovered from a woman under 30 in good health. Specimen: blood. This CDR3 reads CASSLQTRDSINYGYTF. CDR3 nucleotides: TGTGCCAGCAGCTTGCAAACCCGGGACAGTATTAACTATGGCTACACCTTC.